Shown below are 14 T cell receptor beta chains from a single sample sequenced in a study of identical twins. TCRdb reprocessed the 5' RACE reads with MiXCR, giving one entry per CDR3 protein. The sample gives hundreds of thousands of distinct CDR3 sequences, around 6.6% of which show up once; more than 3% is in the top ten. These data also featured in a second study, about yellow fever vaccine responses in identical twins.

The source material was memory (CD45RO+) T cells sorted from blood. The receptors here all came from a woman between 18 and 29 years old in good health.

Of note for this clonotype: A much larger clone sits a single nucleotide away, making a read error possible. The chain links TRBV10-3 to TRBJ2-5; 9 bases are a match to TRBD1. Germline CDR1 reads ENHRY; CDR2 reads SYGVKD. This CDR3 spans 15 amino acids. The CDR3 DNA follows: TGTCCCATCAGTCCGGGACAGGGATCTATTACAATCCAGTACTTC. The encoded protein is CPISPGQGSITIQYF.

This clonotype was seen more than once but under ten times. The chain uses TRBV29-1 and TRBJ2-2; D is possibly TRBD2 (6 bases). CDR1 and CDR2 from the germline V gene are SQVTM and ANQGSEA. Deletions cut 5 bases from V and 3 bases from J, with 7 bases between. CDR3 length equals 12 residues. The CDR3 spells CSVRDYTGELFF. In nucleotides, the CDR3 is TGCAGCGTTCGGGACTACACCGGGGAGCTGTTTTTT.

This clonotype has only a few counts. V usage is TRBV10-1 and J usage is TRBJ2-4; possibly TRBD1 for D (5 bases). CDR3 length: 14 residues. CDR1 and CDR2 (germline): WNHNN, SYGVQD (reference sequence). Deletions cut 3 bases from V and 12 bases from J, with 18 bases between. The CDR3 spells CASSDRQGEGDQYF. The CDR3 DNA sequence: TGCGCCAGCAGTGACCGGCAGGGCGAAGGGGATCAGTACTTC.

The CDR3 reads CSVGDAGGGQPQHF. The CDR3 region has the DNA TGCAGCGTTGGGGACGCAGGGGGAGGTCAGCCCCAGCATTTT. This chain connects TRBV29-1 to TRBJ1-5; 7 positions match TRBD1. Looked up from germline, CDR1 is SQVTM and CDR2 is ANQGSEA. V shed 4 bases and J 6 bases; nucleotides not matched to a gene: 9. The CDR3 totals 14 residues.

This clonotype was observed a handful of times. Here the CDR3 DNA reads TGCAGTGCTCAACTAGCGGGAGGGCCTTCTAGCACAGATACGCAGTATTTT. Translating it yields CSAQLAGGPSSTDTQYF. This sequence joins TRBV20-1 and TRBJ2-3; 13 nucleotides match TRBD2. The V gene's germline CDR1 is DFQATT and CDR2 SNEGSKA (reference sequence). This CDR3 comprises 17 residues. V trimming: 5 bases; J trimming: 0 bases; junction bases outside the gene matches: 8.

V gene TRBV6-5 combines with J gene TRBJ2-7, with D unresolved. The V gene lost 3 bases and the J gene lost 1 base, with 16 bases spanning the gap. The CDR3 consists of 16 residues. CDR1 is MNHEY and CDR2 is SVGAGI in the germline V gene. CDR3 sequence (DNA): TGTGCCAGCAGTTATTTGCAGGCTCAACAATCCTACGAGCAGTACTTC. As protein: CASSYLQAQQSYEQYF.

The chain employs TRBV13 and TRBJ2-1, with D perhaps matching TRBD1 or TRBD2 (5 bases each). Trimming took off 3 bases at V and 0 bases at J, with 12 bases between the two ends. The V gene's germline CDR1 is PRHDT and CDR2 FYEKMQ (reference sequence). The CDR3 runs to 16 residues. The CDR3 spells CASSFLGTFSYNEQFF. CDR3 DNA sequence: TGTGCCAGCAGCTTTCTGGGGACGTTCTCCTACAATGAGCAGTTCTTC.

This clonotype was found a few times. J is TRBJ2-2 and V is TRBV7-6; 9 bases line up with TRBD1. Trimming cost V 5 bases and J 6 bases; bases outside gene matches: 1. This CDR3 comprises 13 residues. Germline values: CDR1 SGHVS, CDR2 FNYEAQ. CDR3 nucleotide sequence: TGTGCCAGCAGCCGGGACAGGGCCGGGGAGCTGTTTTTT. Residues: CASSRDRAGELFF.

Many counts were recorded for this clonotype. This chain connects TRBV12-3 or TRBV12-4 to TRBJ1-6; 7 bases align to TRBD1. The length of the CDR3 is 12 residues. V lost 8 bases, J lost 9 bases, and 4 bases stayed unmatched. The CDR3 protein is CASSNRGSPLHF. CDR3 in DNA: TGTGCCAGCTCCAACAGGGGTTCACCCCTCCACTTT.

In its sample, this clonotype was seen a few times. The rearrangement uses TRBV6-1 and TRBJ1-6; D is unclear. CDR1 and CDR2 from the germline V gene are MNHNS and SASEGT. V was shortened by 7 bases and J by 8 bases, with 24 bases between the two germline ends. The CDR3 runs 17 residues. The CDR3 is CASIDPVGGIRDSPLHF. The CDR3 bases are TGTGCCAGCATAGACCCAGTAGGAGGAATAAGGGATTCACCCCTCCACTTT.

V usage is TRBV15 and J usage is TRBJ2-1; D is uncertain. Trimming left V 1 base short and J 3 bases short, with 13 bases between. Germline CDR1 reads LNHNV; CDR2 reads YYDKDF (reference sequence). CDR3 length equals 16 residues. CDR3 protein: CATSRVRSAHYNEQFF. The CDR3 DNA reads TGTGCCACCAGCAGAGTCCGGAGCGCTCACTACAATGAGCAGTTCTTC.

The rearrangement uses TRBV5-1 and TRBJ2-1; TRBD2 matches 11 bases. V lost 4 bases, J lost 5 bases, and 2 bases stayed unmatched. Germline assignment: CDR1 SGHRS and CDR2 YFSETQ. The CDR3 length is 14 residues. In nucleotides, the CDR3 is TGCGCCAGCAGCCAGACTAGCGGGAACAATGAGCAGTTCTTC. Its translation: CASSQTSGNNEQFF. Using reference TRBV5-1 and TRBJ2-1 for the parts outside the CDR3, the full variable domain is KAGVTQTPRYLIKTRGQQVTLSCSPISGHRSVSWYQQTPGQGLQFLFEYFSETQRNKGNFPGRFSGRQFSNSRSEMNVSTLELGDSALYLCASSQTSGNNEQFFGPGTRLTVL.

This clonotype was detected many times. CDR3 loop: CASNPTPADSYEQYF. The CDR3 nucleotides are TGTGCCAGCAATCCGACCCCCGCGGATTCCTACGAGCAGTACTTC. V usage is TRBV6-1 and J usage is TRBJ2-7, with no clear D. Germline loops: CDR1 MNHNS, CDR2 SASEGT. CDR3 length: 15 amino acids. V dropped 7 bases and J dropped 1 base, with 17 bases sitting between them.

In DNA, the CDR3 is TGTGCCAGCAGCTTAGAGGGTTCGTGGATGAACACTGAAGCTTTCTTT. It is translated as CASSLEGSWMNTEAFF. This rearrangement joins TRBV7-9 to TRBJ1-1; D remains unclear. The CDR3 covers 16 residues. The V and J ends lost 1 base and 0 bases respectively, with 12 bases between them. The germline CDR1 and CDR2 sequences are SEHNR and FQNEAQ (reference sequence). The whole variable domain, remainder taken from reference TRBV7-9 and TRBJ1-1, is DTGVSQNPRHKITKRGQNVTFRCDPISEHNRLYWYRQTLGQGPEFLTYFQNEAQLEKSRLLSDRFSAERPKGSFSTLEIQRTEQGDSAMYLCASSLEGSWMNTEAFFGQGTRLTVV.